What follows are 17 T cell receptor beta chains derived from one specimen sequenced in a study of cytomegalovirus exposure and HLA in healthy donors. The primer mix had 60 Vbeta and 13 Jbeta primers. Produced via immunoSEQ multiplex PCR; TCRdb's table is partial and in-frame only. There are roughly 200,000 clones in the sample, with 1.1% held by the top ten. Sequencing was carried out using PBMCs. These TCRs come from a girl aged 2 to 10 in good health and CMV-seropositive.

The chain employs TRBV2 and TRBJ1-2, with D tentatively TRBD1 (6 bases). This CDR3 has 11 residues. The V gene's germline CDR1 is SNHLY and CDR2 FYNNEI. The ends were cut back, 6 bases at V and 8 bases at J, with 10 bases in the middle. The CDR3 sequence is CASRGGGGYTF. In DNA, the CDR3 is TGTGCCAGCAGAGGGGGGGGAGGCTACACCTTC. Using reference TRBV2 and TRBJ1-2 for the parts outside the CDR3, the full variable domain is EPEVTQTPSHQVTQMGQEVILRCVPISNHLYFYWYRQILGQKVEFLVSFYNNEISEKSEIFDDQFSVERPDGSNFTLKIRSTKLEDSAMYFCASRGGGGYTFGSGTRLTVV.

DNA for the CDR3: TGTGCCAGCAGTGAAGGACTAGCGGGAGTCCGCAATGAGCAGTTCTTC. Its translation is CASSEGLAGVRNEQFF. The chain carries TRBV2 and TRBJ2-1; TRBD2 matches at 12 bases. The CDR3 is made up of 16 amino acids. V gave up 1 base and J gave up 6 bases; unmatched junction bases: 4. Looked up from germline, CDR1 is SNHLY and CDR2 is FYNNEI.

The chain has TRBV19 and TRBJ2-1, with D possibly matching TRBD1 (6 bases). The CDR3 has 13 amino acids. CDR1 LNHDA and CDR2 SQIVND come from the germline V gene (reference sequence). Trimming took 0 bases from V and 9 from J, leaving 9 bases between them. The CDR3 loop is CASSIEVGAEQFF. As DNA, the CDR3 is TGTGCCAGTAGTATAGAGGTGGGGGCTGAGCAGTTCTTC.

The chain couples TRBV6-5 to TRBJ1-5; D may be TRBD1 (6 bases). This CDR3 is built from 14 residues. V was shortened by 5 bases and J by 6 bases, with 14 bases between the two germline ends. In germline, CDR1 is MNHEY, CDR2 SVGAGI. CDR3 nucleotide sequence: TGTGCCAGCAGTGCACTACAGGGAAGTCAGCCCCAGCATTTT. Translation: CASSALQGSQPQHF.

J is TRBJ2-7 and V is TRBV29-1, with a tentative D call TRBD1 (5 bases). The CDR3 sequence is 12 residues long. CDR1 SQVTM and CDR2 ANQGSEA come from the germline V gene. Trimming stripped 6 bases from V and 2 bases from J, with 11 bases between. DNA for the CDR3: TGCAGCGTCTGGCAGGGCACCTACGAGCAGTACTTC. Translated: CSVWQGTYEQYF.

The chain is built from TRBV28 and TRBJ2-3, with D maybe TRBD2 (6 bases). V gave up 3 bases and J gave up 0 bases, with 10 bases separating them. The CDR3 is 15 amino acids. Germline V lookup: CDR1 MDHEN, CDR2 SYDVKM. The CDR3 is CASSFSGTSTDTQYF. The CDR3 coding sequence is TGTGCCAGCAGTTTTAGCGGCACTAGCACAGATACGCAGTATTTT.

The chain is built from TRBV6-1 and TRBJ1-3; 7 nucleotides agree with TRBD1. The CDR3 has 15 amino acids. Germline V gene sequence: CDR1 MNHNS, CDR2 SASEGT. With V trimmed by 2 bases and J by 5 bases, 6 bases remained unmatched. This chain's CDR3 is CASSEPGTVRNTIYF. The CDR3 region has the DNA TGTGCCAGCAGTGAACCCGGGACAGTCAGAAACACCATATATTTT.

The chain couples TRBV5-4 to TRBJ2-5; 10 nucleotides line up with TRBD2. CDR1 and CDR2 from the germline V gene are SGHNT and YYREEE (reference sequence). V lost 4 bases to trimming and J lost 5 bases; unmatched junction nucleotides: 11. The CDR3 loop spans 16 amino acids. CDR3 in DNA: TGTGCCAGCAGCCCTTGGCCTAGCGGGAGCCAGGAGACCCAGTACTTC. Protein: CASSPWPSGSQETQYF.

The chain links TRBV28 to TRBJ2-5, with 7 bases lining up with TRBD1. After removal of 3 bases from V and 4 bases from J, the junction contained 8 bases not matched to a gene. Looked up from germline, CDR1 is MDHEN and CDR2 is SYDVKM. CDR3 size: 15 residues. CDR3 loop: CASSLVGTARETQYF. The CDR3 region has the DNA TGTGCCAGCAGTTTGGTCGGGACAGCTCGAGAGACCCAGTACTTC.

The chain uses TRBV19 and TRBJ1-2; 7 bases are a match to TRBD1. V lost 5 bases to trimming and J lost 7 bases; unmatched junction nucleotides: 10. This CDR3 region has 14 residues. Germline V lookup: CDR1 LNHDA, CDR2 SQIVND (reference sequence). In nucleotides, the CDR3 is TGTGCCAGTAGTCCTCAAACAGGGGAAGGTGGCTACACCTTC. Translation gives CASSPQTGEGGYTF. Complete variable domain (other parts from reference TRBV19 and TRBJ1-2): DGGITQSPKYLFRKEGQNVTLSCEQNLNHDAMYWYRQDPGQGLRLIYYSQIVNDFQKGDIAEGYSVSREKKESFPLTVTSAQKNPTAFYLCASSPQTGEGGYTFGSGTRLTVV.

The CDR3 spells CASSRAGALGGMNTEAFF. The CDR3 DNA is TGTGCCAGCAGCCGGGCCGGGGCCCTAGGGGGAATGAACACTGAAGCTTTCTTT. This chain connects TRBV14 to TRBJ1-1, with D possibly matching TRBD1 (6 bases). V was trimmed by 4 bases and J by 0 bases, leaving 21 bases between them. CDR1 SGHDN and CDR2 FVKESK come from the germline V gene. The CDR3 totals 18 residues.

The chain employs TRBV14 and TRBJ2-2, with TRBD2 as a possible D gene (5 bases). This CDR3 has 15 residues. CDR1 and CDR2 from the germline V gene are SGHDN and FVKESK. Trimming took off 4 bases at V and 4 bases at J, with 13 bases between the two ends. Written as DNA, the CDR3 is TGTGCCAGCAGCCTTGTGGACTTACCCACCGGGGAGCTGTTTTTT. It specifies CASSLVDLPTGELFF.

The chain is built from TRBV7-9 and TRBJ2-2; TRBD2 is a possible D gene (6 bases). V was trimmed by 5 bases and J by 0 bases, leaving 13 bases between them. The germline CDR1 and CDR2 sequences are SEHNR and FQNEAQ (reference sequence). CDR3 size: 16 residues. The CDR3 nucleotides are TGTGCCAGCAGCCGTGGAGGGGCCGCGAACACCGGGGAGCTGTTTTTT. It specifies CASSRGGAANTGELFF.

CDR3 protein: CASSAGGGWTEAFF. For the CDR3, the DNA is TGTGCCAGCAGCGCCGGGGGGGGTTGGACTGAAGCTTTCTTT. V gene TRBV9 combines with J gene TRBJ1-1; D is perhaps TRBD1 (5 bases). Trimming removed 3 bases from V and 5 bases from J, with 14 bases in between. Germline CDR1 SGDLS, CDR2 YYNGEE. This CDR3 region has 14 residues.

V and J are TRBV7-2 and TRBJ2-7; TRBD1 is a possible D gene (6 bases). The CDR3 contains 14 residues. The germline CDR1 and CDR2 sequences are SGHTA and FQGNSA. V was shortened by 6 bases and J by 4 bases, with 16 bases between the two germline ends. The CDR3: CASSLGRGAYEQYF. The CDR3 nucleotides read TGTGCCAGCAGTTTGGGCAGGGGCGCTTACGAGCAGTACTTC.

The chain has TRBV6-5 and TRBJ2-7, with 9 bases matching TRBD1. Germline V gives CDR1 MNHEY, CDR2 SVGAGI. This CDR3 contains 15 residues. Germline trimming cut 5 bases from V and 2 bases from J; bases unmatched to any gene: 7. The CDR3 here is CASSDWTGAAYEQYF. The CDR3 DNA follows: TGTGCCAGCAGTGACTGGACAGGGGCGGCCTACGAGCAGTACTTC.

The chain joins TRBV27 to TRBJ1-4; weak D call: TRBD1 (5 bases). The CDR3 has 17 amino acids. CDR1 MNHEY and CDR2 SMNVEV come from the germline V gene (reference sequence). The V and J ends lost 8 bases and 5 bases respectively, with 24 bases between them. Written as DNA, the CDR3 is TGTGCCAGCGTACGAGAAGGGGTGCCGAGAGAGAATGAAAAACTGTTTTTT. This gives the protein CASVREGVPRENEKLFF.